The clone carrying this TCR beta chain showed up just once. One end of the junction fails to match germline, which may point to a read error. This entry belongs to a study of blood T cell repertoires in COVID-19. Produced via immunoSEQ multiplex PCR; TCRdb's table is partial and in-frame only. This table has hundreds of thousands of clones, over 75% appearing once. The source material was peripheral blood. The receptor was derived from a human donor in a cohort sampled during active COVID-19.

The CDR3, as DNA: TGTGCCAGCAGTCTATCTAGCGGGAGCTCCTACGAGCAGTACTTC. It codes for CASSLSSGSSYEQYF. The chain links TRBV27 to TRBJ2-7; 10 nucleotides agree with TRBD2. The CDR3 runs to 15 residues. CDR1 and CDR2 (germline): MNHEY, SMNVEV (reference sequence).